Listed here are 30 T cell receptor beta chains from one sample, sequenced in a study of T cells in Graves' hyperthyroidism and ophthalmopathy. RNA transcripts gave rise to amplified TCR beta CDR3 regions. The HTBI primer set was used in a first-round RT-PCR of the TCR CDR3. TCRdb analysed the multiplex PCR reads with MiXCR anew, one entry per CDR3 protein. The sample shows 450,000 to 550,000 distinct CDR3 sequences, around a quarter of them seen only once. Input material: blood. These receptors all come from a woman aged 25 to 45 with Graves' ophthalmopathy.

This clonotype was observed at least ten times. This chain links TRBV4-2 with TRBJ1-2; D is possibly TRBD1 (5 bases). Trimming shortened V by 0 bases and J by 2 bases, and 10 bases separated the two germline ends. The germline CDR1 and CDR2 sequences are LGHNA and YNFKEQ. CDR3 length: 15 amino acids. The chain's CDR3 is CASSQDGAGNYGYTF. The CDR3 region has the DNA TGTGCCAGCAGCCAAGATGGGGCAGGGAACTATGGCTACACCTTC.

This clonotype was seen ten or more times. The V and J genes are TRBV4-1 and TRBJ2-5, with D possibly matching TRBD2 (5 bases). The CDR3 consists of 13 residues. Germline CDR1 and CDR2: MGHRA and YSYEKL. Between the trimmed V and J ends, which lost 1 base and 3 bases, there was a span of 6 bases. CDR3 protein: CASSQVREETQYF. Here the CDR3 DNA reads TGCGCCAGCAGCCAAGTGAGGGAAGAGACCCAGTACTTC.

This clonotype was counted ten times or more. This rearrangement joins TRBV4-1 to TRBJ2-5; TRBD2 matches at 12 bases. CDR1 and CDR2 (germline): MGHRA, YSYEKL. The CDR3 has 18 residues. The V and J ends lost 3 bases and 2 bases, in that order; junction bases with no gene match: 10. In DNA form, the CDR3 reads TGCGCCAGCAGCCAGAGGACTATGACTAGCGGGGGTCAAGAGACCCAGTACTTC. Translation: CASSQRTMTSGGQETQYF.

This clonotype was seen only once. The V and J genes are TRBV20-1 and TRBJ2-7; D tentatively fits TRBD1 or TRBD2 (5 bases each). The CDR3 length is 14 residues. The germline gives CDR1 DFQATT, CDR2 SNEGSKA (reference sequence). V was pared by 5 bases and J by 3 bases, with 17 bases between. In nucleotides, the CDR3 is TGCAGTGCTGCCGGGACCTCCATTGACTACGAGCAGTACTTC. Its translation is CSAAGTSIDYEQYF.

The chain carries TRBV7-9 and TRBJ2-7, with no clear D. Germline loops: CDR1 SEHNR, CDR2 FQNEAQ (reference sequence). V lost 10 bases and J 2 bases, leaving 12 bases between the germline ends. CDR3 length: 12 residues. This CDR3 reads CATLDGPYEQYF. In DNA, the CDR3 is TGTGCCACCCTAGATGGGCCCTACGAGCAGTACTTC.

In this sample, this clonotype turned up many times. The V call is TRBV12-5, the J call TRBJ2-7; TRBD2 might be the D (6 bases). The CDR3 runs 13 residues. V lost 11 bases, J lost 3 bases, and 17 bases lay in between. CDR1 is LGHNT, CDR2 FRNRAP, per germline. DNA for the CDR3: TGTGCTTGTGAGAGGGCTAGCGACTACGAGCAGTACTTC. Amino acid sequence: CACERASDYEQYF.

The gene calls are TRBV27 and TRBJ1-2; TRBD1 matches at 8 bases. In germline, CDR1 is MNHEY, CDR2 SMNVEV (reference sequence). CDR3 length: 15 residues. Trimming at V came to 2 bases and at J to 3 bases, leaving 5 bases not matched to a gene. The CDR3, as DNA: TGTGCCAGCAGTTTAACGACGACAGGGGACTATGGCTACACCTTC. The encoded protein is CASSLTTTGDYGYTF.

The DNA of the CDR3 is TGTGCCACCAGCAGAGGGGGAACTCGTGGACAGGGGAACTACGAGCAGTACTTC. The encoded protein is CATSRGGTRGQGNYEQYF. V gene TRBV15 combines with J gene TRBJ2-7; 9 bases are a match to TRBD1. V trimming: 1 base; J trimming: 3 bases; junction bases outside the gene matches: 13. The CDR3 consists of 18 residues. The germline V gene encodes CDR1 LNHNV and CDR2 YYDKDF (reference sequence).

This clonotype was observed a few times. Since no conserved phenylalanine or tryptophan closes the CDR3, a read error is the likely cause. V is TRBV4-2 and J is TRBJ1-5; tentatively, D is TRBD1 (6 bases). The V end was cut by 0 bases, the J end by 2 bases, with 11 bases between. This CDR3 comprises 16 residues. The germline gives CDR1 LGHNA, CDR2 YNFKEQ. The DNA for the CDR3 is TGTGCCAGCAGCCAAGACCTGACAGGTGGCAATCAGCCCCAGCATCTT. As protein: CASSQDLTGGNQPQHL.

The V call is TRBV6-5, the J call TRBJ1-1, with 9 bases lining up with TRBD1. This CDR3 contains 14 residues. Trimming removed 2 bases from V and 5 bases from J; junction bases left unmatched: 3. Germline V CDR1 and CDR2: MNHEY, SVGAGI. Here the CDR3 reads CASSYRTGVTEAFF. The DNA for the CDR3 is TGTGCCAGCAGTTACCGGACAGGGGTAACTGAAGCTTTCTTT.

This clonotype was found a few times. The chain employs TRBV6-2 or TRBV6-3 and TRBJ2-2; D gene unclear. Trimming cost V 5 bases and J 3 bases, with 10 bases left between them. CDR3 size: 14 residues. In germline, CDR1 is MNHEY, CDR2 SVGEGT. DNA of the CDR3: TGTGCCAGCAGTCAGGCGGTCGACACCGGGGAGCTGTTTTTT. It codes for CASSQAVDTGELFF.

This clonotype was detected ten times or more. The chain couples TRBV20-1 to TRBJ2-5, with 12 positions matching TRBD2. The germline CDR1 and CDR2 sequences are DFQATT and SNEGSKA (reference sequence). This CDR3 has 15 amino acids. The V and J ends lost 6 bases and 4 bases, in that order; junction bases with no gene match: 9. CDR3 nucleotides: TGCAGTGCGCCATATCTAGCGGGGGGGAGAGAGACCCAGTACTTC. It codes for CSAPYLAGGRETQYF.

This clonotype has a count of ten or more. The rearrangement uses TRBV6-5 and TRBJ2-5; a weak D match, TRBD2 (7 bases). The germline V gene has CDR1 MNHEY and CDR2 SVGAGI. The CDR3 length is 15 residues. V was pared by 8 bases and J by 5 bases, with 21 bases between. The CDR3 sequence is CASGSRRGGSETQYF. For the CDR3, the DNA is TGTGCCAGCGGTTCACGAAGGGGGGGCTCGGAGACCCAGTACTTC.

This clonotype was seen many times. The chain joins TRBV29-1 to TRBJ1-3; D is uncertain. The germline V gene encodes CDR1 SQVTM and CDR2 ANQGSEA. The CDR3 length is 12 residues. V was trimmed by 0 bases and J by 0 bases, leaving 0 bases between them. The CDR3 loop reads CSVEDSGNTIYF. In nucleotides, the CDR3 is TGCAGCGTTGAAGACTCTGGAAACACCATATATTTT.

There are many counts of this clonotype. The V gene is TRBV12-3 or TRBV12-4, the J gene TRBJ1-3; D might be TRBD1 (6 bases). The CDR3 runs to 11 residues. Trimming pared 6 bases from V and 9 bases from J, leaving 9 bases between. The CDR3 is CASSQGPTIYF. The CDR3 nucleotides are TGTGCCAGCAGCCAGGGGCCCACCATATATTTT.

This clonotype has at least ten counts. This chain connects TRBV2 to TRBJ2-5; the D gene is possibly TRBD2 (7 bases). Trimming removed 3 bases from V and 5 bases from J, with 13 bases in between. CDR3 length equals 14 residues. CDR1 and CDR2 from the germline V gene are SNHLY and FYNNEI. The CDR3 region has the DNA TGTGCCAGCAGTGATTCGCGGGGGCGGGAGACCCAGTACTTC. Amino acids: CASSDSRGRETQYF.

The J gene is TRBJ1-2, the V gene TRBV6-1; 8 nucleotides match TRBD1. The V gene's germline CDR1 is MNHNS and CDR2 SASEGT. The CDR3 sequence is 13 residues long. The ends lost 6 bases at V and 8 bases at J; junction bases unmatched: 8. CDR3 coding DNA: TGTGCCAGCAGCATGGACAGGGTAGAGGGCTACACCTTC. Encoded protein: CASSMDRVEGYTF.

This clonotype was seen ten or more times. The rearrangement uses TRBV29-1 and TRBJ2-7, with D unclear. The V end lost 0 bases, the J end lost 4 bases, and 13 bases lay between the germline ends. Germline assignment: CDR1 SQVTM and CDR2 ANQGSEA. This CDR3 has 14 amino acids. CDR3 amino acids: CSVEDTRRGYEQYF. In DNA form, the CDR3 reads TGCAGCGTTGAAGATACCAGGAGAGGATACGAGCAGTACTTC.

V and J are TRBV28 and TRBJ1-3; possible D gene TRBD1, 5 bases. Germline values: CDR1 MDHEN, CDR2 SYDVKM. CDR3 length equals 15 residues. V dropped 10 bases and J dropped 0 bases, with 16 bases sitting between them. For the CDR3, the DNA is TGTGCCACTATAACTCCCGGGGGCTCTGGAAACACCATATATTTT. This translates into CATITPGGSGNTIYF.

This clonotype was counted between two and nine times. The chain joins TRBV29-1 to TRBJ1-1; D perhaps matches TRBD1 (5 bases). CDR3 length: 12 amino acids. V lost 6 bases, J lost 1 base, and 9 bases lay in between. Germline assignment: CDR1 SQVTM and CDR2 ANQGSEA. For the CDR3, the DNA is TGCAGCGTCGGGGGGGAGAACACTGAAGCTTTCTTT. This gives the protein CSVGGENTEAFF.

Ten or more counts support this clonotype. V gene TRBV3-1 combines with J gene TRBJ1-5; D gene ambiguous. The ends were cut back, 0 bases at V and 6 bases at J, with 6 bases in the middle. This CDR3 comprises 13 residues. Germline CDR1 is LGHDT and CDR2 is YNNKEL (reference sequence). For the CDR3, the DNA is TGTGCCAGCAGCCAAGATTGGGGTCAGCCCCAGCATTTT. Its translation is CASSQDWGQPQHF.

The chain joins TRBV6-5 to TRBJ1-1; D unresolved. The germline V and J ends were trimmed by 4 bases and 5 bases, with 8 bases remaining between them. Germline lookup yields CDR1 MNHEY and CDR2 SVGAGI. CDR3 length: 12 amino acids. CDR3 sequence: CASSFVWTEAFF. For the CDR3, the DNA is TGTGCCAGCAGTTTCGTATGGACTGAAGCTTTCTTT.

Note on this clonotype: Without the conserved terminal phenylalanine or tryptophan, this CDR3 likely stems from a read error. The chain joins TRBV6-1 to TRBJ2-7, with D perhaps matching TRBD1 (5 bases). V lost 5 bases, J lost 0 bases, and 14 bases lay in between. The CDR3 length is 15 residues. Germline-derived CDR1 and CDR2 are MNHNS and SASEGT. CDR3 in amino acids: CASSTGQGSSYEQYY. The CDR3 region has the DNA TGTGCCAGCAGTACGGGTCAGGGAAGCTCCTACGAGCAGTACTAC.

This clonotype was counted ten times or more. This rearrangement joins TRBV20-1 to TRBJ1-1; 11 nucleotides align to TRBD1. Losses at the gene ends were 2 bases for V and 6 bases for J; bases not matched to a gene: 11. CDR3 length: 16 residues. Germline V gene data show CDR1 as DFQATT and CDR2 as SNEGSKA (reference sequence). As DNA, the CDR3 is TGCAGTGCTAGACCCTTACCGGGACAGGGGGTACCTGAAGCTTTCTTT. Its protein is CSARPLPGQGVPEAFF.

The sample holds many counts of this clonotype. The rearrangement uses TRBV7-9 and TRBJ1-1; no reliable D call. V shed 8 bases and J shed 5 bases, with 9 bases lying between them. The CDR3 spans 11 residues. Germline CDR1 and CDR2: SEHNR and FQNEAQ (reference sequence). The CDR3 protein is CASDGNTEAFF. CDR3 nucleotides: TGTGCCAGCGATGGGAATACTGAAGCTTTCTTT.

The V and J genes are TRBV7-6 and TRBJ1-3; D not certain. Germline CDR1 SGHVS, CDR2 FNYEAQ. V dropped 5 bases and J dropped 2 bases, with 13 bases sitting between them. The CDR3 has 15 amino acids. The CDR3 loop reads CASSRRLSPGNTIYF. The DNA for the CDR3 is TGTGCCAGCAGCCGACGGTTGTCACCTGGAAACACCATATATTTT.

This clonotype came up many times. The V and J genes are TRBV30 and TRBJ2-4, with D perhaps matching TRBD1 (7 bases). Trimming cost V 1 base and J 0 bases, with 16 bases left between them. The CDR3 extends over 17 amino acids. In germline, CDR1 is GTSNPN, CDR2 SVGIG (reference sequence). CDR3 DNA: TGTGCCTGGAGTGCTGAGACAGGGAGGTTAGCCAAAAACATTCAGTACTTC. Its translation: CAWSAETGRLAKNIQYF.

This clonotype was seen only a few times. The gene calls are TRBV29-1 and TRBJ2-1; perhaps TRBD1 as D (7 bases). Per the germline V gene, CDR1 is SQVTM and CDR2 is ANQGSEA. V was cut by 6 bases and J by 4 bases, with 13 bases left in between. This CDR3 comprises 13 residues. The CDR3: CSVGGQYYNEQFF. The DNA for the CDR3 is TGCAGCGTCGGGGGACAGTATTACAATGAGCAGTTCTTC.

This sequence joins TRBV28 and TRBJ1-2; 10 positions agree with TRBD1. J lost 2 bases, V lost 4 bases, and 4 bases had no gene match. This CDR3 spans 15 amino acids. Germline-derived CDR1 and CDR2 are MDHEN and SYDVKM. The CDR3 region is CASSSGQGSNYGYTF. DNA for the CDR3: TGTGCCAGCAGTTCGGGACAGGGGAGCAACTATGGCTACACCTTC.

The sample holds many counts of this clonotype. The chain has TRBV5-6 and TRBJ2-7; perhaps TRBD1 as D (5 bases). The germline V and J ends were trimmed by 0 bases and 3 bases, with 10 bases remaining between them. There are 14 residues in the CDR3. Germline V CDR1 and CDR2: SGHDT, YYEEEE. CDR3 coding DNA: TGTGCCAGCAGCTTGGGACAGATAAACTACGAGCAGTACTTC. Its translation: CASSLGQINYEQYF.